This TCR beta chain was recovered during a study of PD-1 blockade in classical Hodgkin lymphoma. Study conclusions and caveats: TCR diversity in CD4+, not CD8+, cells rose significantly by C4D1. Newly diagnosed patients had diversity similar to the baseline diversity of complete responders.

The V gene's germline CDR1 is LNHDA and CDR2 SQIVND (reference sequence). The CDR3 sequence is 15 residues long. The ends were cut back, 5 bases at V and 1 base at J, with 12 bases in the middle. Relapse after autologous stem cell transplantation occurred in every patient, and brentuximab vedotin exposure varied. Each best response was a complete response, a partial response or progressive disease. This clone has a single count. The antigen remains undetermined. Profiling relied on immunoSEQ multiplex PCR, and the TCRdb table lists in-frame clones only, not all of them. The sample lists 40,000 to 50,000 clones; roughly 78% were seen once.

This TCR was sampled from a human donor with classical Hodgkin lymphoma. The chain joins TRBV19 to TRBJ1-5, with D possibly matching TRBD1 (6 bases). The sequencing used peripheral blood mononuclear cells (PBMCs), collected at baseline. The CDR3 region has the DNA TGTGCCAGTAGTCAATGGGGGCCCAGCAATCAGCCCCAGCATTTT. Translation: CASSQWGPSNQPQHF.